Presented here are 3 T cell receptor beta chains from one specimen sequenced in a study of blood T cells in healthy people across ages. Combining a sample-barcoded 5' primer with a J-beta primer mix, a second PCR ran for about 6 to 12 cycles. MiXCR was run by TCRdb on the 5' RACE reads, yielding one entry per CDR3 protein. This sample carries 1.6 million or so distinct CDR3 sequences, about 35% of them seen once, and the ten largest clones take about 11%. Sequenced: blood. The source is a woman aged 30 to 39 in good health.

This clonotype occurred a few times. The rearrangement joins TRBV7-8 to TRBJ1-2, with D perhaps matching TRBD1 (6 bases). V was shortened by 5 bases and J by 3 bases, with 22 bases between the two germline ends. Germline CDR1 SGHVS, CDR2 FQNEAQ. The CDR3 spans 17 residues. CDR3 bases: TGTGCCAGCAGCCCGCGTCCAGCCCCAGGGGCGGACTATGGCTACACCTTC. This sequence encodes CASSPRPAPGADYGYTF.

This chain links TRBV11-2 with TRBJ1-4; tentative D call: TRBD1 (5 bases). Germline V gives CDR1 SGHAT, CDR2 FQNNGV. Trimming removed 1 base at V and 3 bases at J, with 12 bases between. The CDR3 runs to 16 residues. The CDR3, as DNA: TGTGCCAGCAGCTTAGCAGGGTGGGGGTCTAATGAAAAACTGTTTTTT. Protein: CASSLAGWGSNEKLFF.

The chain uses TRBV20-1 and TRBJ2-5; the match to TRBD2 covers 11 bases. CDR3 length: 18 residues. Germline V gene data show CDR1 as DFQATT and CDR2 as SNEGSKA (reference sequence). The junction had 14 bases not matched to a gene; V was cut back by 3 bases and J by 2 bases. The CDR3, as DNA: TGCAGTGCTAGGTGGCTAGCGGGGGGACGAGGATTTCAAGAGACCCAGTACTTC. Its protein is CSARWLAGGRGFQETQYF.